Following are 14 T cell receptor beta chains from one sample sequenced in a study of monozygotic twins with inflammatory bowel disease. Following a re-call of the 5' RACE reads, TCRdb has one entry per CDR3 protein and lacks DNA. With about 330,000 distinct CDR3 sequences in the sample, the ten largest clones hold roughly 2%. Material: blood. These receptors were obtained from a human donor with ulcerative colitis or Crohn's disease, or a healthy co-twin of an affected twin (not recorded which).

This rearrangement joins TRBV5-1 to TRBJ1-1; TCRdb proposes TRBD1, but this gene call is untestable without DNA. Germline V gene lookup returns CDR1 SGHRS and CDR2 YFSETQ. The CDR3 covers 14 residues. The CDR3 loop reads CASSEGGRNTEAFF.

The chain combines TRBV12-3 or TRBV12-4 with TRBJ1-2. This CDR3 is 13 amino acids long. The CDR3 protein is CASSFGRIYGYTF.

The chain links TRBV5-5 to TRBJ1-2; without DNA, the TCRdb call of TRBD1 cannot be checked. CDR1 and CDR2 from the germline V gene are SGHKS and YYEKEE (reference sequence). This CDR3 spans 14 amino acids. CDR3 residues: CASSLPGQGYGYTF.

J is TRBJ1-1 and V is TRBV20-1. Germline loops: CDR1 DFQATT, CDR2 SNEGSKA (reference sequence). The CDR3 totals 15 residues. CDR3: CSARSRAGVNTEAFF.

The chain employs TRBV2 and TRBJ2-7; the TRBD1 assignment by TCRdb is unverifiable without DNA. Germline V gene lookup returns CDR1 SNHLY and CDR2 FYNNEI. This CDR3 has 13 residues. The CDR3 reads CASRRTGTHEQYF. Full variable domain (outside the CDR3, taken from reference TRBV2 and TRBJ2-7): EPEVTQTPSHQVTQMGQEVILRCVPISNHLYFYWYRQILGQKVEFLVSFYNNEISEKSEIFDDQFSVERPDGSNFTLKIRSTKLEDSAMYFCASRRTGTHEQYFGPGTRLTVT.

This chain links TRBV28 with TRBJ2-7; TCRdb indicates TRBD2, and absent DNA this call remains unverified. Germline lookup yields CDR1 MDHEN and CDR2 SYDVKM. The CDR3 sequence is 17 residues long. Here the CDR3 reads CASSPIAPTVSSYEQYF.

V gene TRBV18 combines with J gene TRBJ1-6; the D call from TCRdb, TRBD1, cannot be confirmed without DNA. Germline values: CDR1 KGHSH, CDR2 LQKENI. This CDR3 comprises 14 residues. The CDR3 region is CASSSRDTNSPLHF.

CDR3 in amino acids: CASSRRLRRGPGGELFF. The J gene is TRBJ2-2, the V gene TRBV11-2; TCRdb reports TRBD1, a call that lacks DNA to check it against. Germline CDR1 is SGHAT and CDR2 is FQNNGV. The CDR3 has 17 amino acids.

CDR3: CSIWDRPYEQYF. This rearrangement joins TRBV29-1 to TRBJ2-7; the TRBD1 assignment by TCRdb is unverifiable without DNA. Looked up from germline, CDR1 is SQVTM and CDR2 is ANQGSEA. The CDR3 loop spans 12 amino acids.

The chain recombines TRBV5-4 with TRBJ1-2. From germline, CDR1 is SGHNT and CDR2 YYREEE (reference sequence). The CDR3 runs to 13 residues. CDR3 protein: CASSLEQNYGYTF.

The chain combines TRBV5-1 with TRBJ1-5. Germline V gene sequence: CDR1 SGHRS, CDR2 YFSETQ. The CDR3 runs to 13 residues. CDR3: CASSGGPNQPQHF.

The rearrangement joins TRBV7-2 to TRBJ1-6. The CDR3 spans 15 residues. Per the germline V gene, CDR1 is SGHTA and CDR2 is FQGNSA. This chain's CDR3 is CASSLEGEGVSPLHF.

The rearrangement links TRBV9 to TRBJ2-7. Germline loops: CDR1 SGDLS, CDR2 YYNGEE. The CDR3 spans 14 residues. This CDR3 is CASSVAWASYEQYF.

The chain carries TRBV5-1 and TRBJ2-5; the TCRdb D gene call, TRBD1, has no DNA to confirm it. The CDR3 covers 14 residues. Germline assignment: CDR1 SGHRS and CDR2 YFSETQ. The CDR3 loop reads CASSPAGQSETQYF.